This T cell receptor (beta chain) came from a study of cytomegalovirus exposure and HLA in healthy donors. Overall study: The same platform was used for the 130 or so validation repertoires as for the roughly 730 first-cohort repertoires, as reported in a later analysis.

The donors formed part of the approximately 120-subject validation cohort, distinct from the approximately 670-subject first cohort. The table came from immunoSEQ multiplex PCR; TCRdb's copy has only in-frame clones and leaves some out. Among about 130,000 clones listed, approximately 89% were seen once. Whole-study results and caveats: Despite most TCR sequences being rare, some public TCRs occurred in many donors.

With respect to this clone: Its antigen is unidentified.

The material sequenced was PBMCs. The receptor was derived from a woman younger than 30 in good health and CMV-seronegative.

The CDR3 coding sequence is TGTGCCATCAAACCGGGACTAGCGGACAATGAGCAGTTCTTC. Amino acids: CAIKPGLADNEQFF. The chain uses TRBV2 and TRBJ2-1; 11 nucleotides match TRBD2. The CDR3 contains 14 residues. The J segment lost 5 bases and the V segment lost 10 bases, leaving 7 bases of the junction unmatched. CDR1 and CDR2 (germline): SNHLY, FYNNEI. Full variable domain (outside the CDR3, taken from reference TRBV2 and TRBJ2-1): EPEVTQTPSHQVTQMGQEVILRCVPISNHLYFYWYRQILGQKVEFLVSFYNNEISEKSEIFDDQFSVERPDGSNFTLKIRSTKLEDSAMYFCAIKPGLADNEQFFGPGTRLTVL.